Listed below are T cell receptor beta chains from one sample, sequenced in a study of blood T cell repertoires in COVID-19. Clones were read by immunoSEQ multiplex PCR, and TCRdb kept only the in-frame ones, dropping some. The sample has around 250,000 clones, less than 90% seen once. The sequencing sample was made of peripheral blood. The receptor set was obtained from a man between 60 and 75 years old who had recovered from COVID-19. CDR3s include the opening cysteine and the closing phenylalanine or tryptophan. A D gene is named only where the DNA matches it firmly. Clone size appears in some rows only: once, few, many, or a class for an expanded clone.

D gene: .
CDR3 length: 13
clone size: .
V gene: TRBV2
J gene: TRBJ1-1
CDR3 DNA: TGTGCCAGCAGTCCCGGGGGGAACACTGAAGCTTTCTTT
CDR3 protein: CASSPGGNTEAFF

D gene: .
CDR3 length: 12
clone size: .
V gene: TRBV7-9
J gene: TRBJ1-2
CDR3 DNA: TGTGCCAGCAGCTTGGGGCAGAGAAAATACACCTTC
CDR3 protein: CASSLGQRKYTF

D gene: TRBD2
CDR3 length: 16
clone size: .
V gene: TRBV7-6
J gene: TRBJ2-2
CDR3 DNA: TGTGCCAGCAGCTTTGGGACTAGCGGGAGCCACGGGGAGCTGTTTTTT
CDR3 protein: CASSFGTSGSHGELFF

D gene: .
CDR3 length: 14
clone size: .
V gene: TRBV2
J gene: TRBJ2-2
CDR3 DNA: TGTGCCAGCAGTCCTTTAGTATCCACCGGGGAGCTGTTTTTT
CDR3 protein: CASSPLVSTGELFF

D gene: TRBD2
CDR3 length: 17
clone size: once
V gene: TRBV6-1
J gene: TRBJ2-7
CDR3 DNA: TGTGCCAGCAGTGGGGGGGGACTAGCGGGAGTTACCGGGGAGCAGTACTTC
CDR3 protein: CASSGGGLAGVTGEQYF

D gene: .
CDR3 length: 20
clone size: few
V gene: TRBV2
J gene: TRBJ1-5
CDR3 DNA: TGTGCCAGCAGTGTTGAGGGTACAGGGTTTGGGCGCTATAGCAATCAGCCCCAGCATTTT
CDR3 protein: CASSVEGTGFGRYSNQPQHF

D gene: .
CDR3 length: 12
clone size: .
V gene: TRBV5-4
J gene: TRBJ2-7
CDR3 DNA: TGTGCCAGCAGCCTTCCCACATCCGAGCAGTACTTC
CDR3 protein: CASSLPTSEQYF

D gene: TRBD2
CDR3 length: 19
clone size: .
V gene: TRBV5-6
J gene: TRBJ2-1
CDR3 DNA: TGTGCCAGCAGCTTGGTTGGTAGCGGGAGTCTCGACTCCTACAATGAGCAGTTCTTC
CDR3 protein: CASSLVGSGSLDSYNEQFF

D gene: TRBD1
CDR3 length: 16
clone size: .
V gene: TRBV28
J gene: TRBJ1-5
CDR3 DNA: TGTGCCAGCAGCCCCACCCGGGGACAGGGCAATCAGCCCCAGCATTTT
CDR3 protein: CASSPTRGQGNQPQHF

D gene: .
CDR3 length: 16
clone size: .
V gene: TRBV5-1
J gene: TRBJ2-5
CDR3 DNA: TGCGCCAGCAGCACCTCCGGGGGCCGGGGGGTAGAGACCCAGTACTTC
CDR3 protein: CASSTSGGRGVETQYF

D gene: .
CDR3 length: 15
clone size: few
V gene: TRBV9
J gene: TRBJ1-2
CDR3 DNA: TGTGCCAGCAGCGGTGGAGGAACGCACAACTATGGCTACACCTTC
CDR3 protein: CASSGGGTHNYGYTF

D gene: TRBD2
CDR3 length: 16
clone size: once
V gene: TRBV24-1
J gene: TRBJ2-1
CDR3 DNA: TGTGCCACCAGTGATCAAGGGGAGGGAACCTACAATGAGCAGTTCTTC
CDR3 protein: CATSDQGEGTYNEQFF

D gene: .
CDR3 length: 16
clone size: .
V gene: TRBV6-5
J gene: TRBJ2-1
CDR3 DNA: TGTGCCAGCAGTTACTCTAGCGGACCGGGAAAGAGTGAGCAGTTCTTC
CDR3 protein: CASSYSSGPGKSEQFF

D gene: .
CDR3 length: 13
clone size: .
V gene: TRBV11-2
J gene: TRBJ1-1
CDR3 DNA: TGTGCCAGCAGCTTTGAGGTTTTCACTGAAGCTTTCTTT
CDR3 protein: CASSFEVFTEAFF

D gene: .
CDR3 length: 13
clone size: .
V gene: TRBV5-1
J gene: TRBJ2-7
CDR3 DNA: TGCGCCAGCAGCCCTATTACGGGTTTCGAGCAGTACTTC
CDR3 protein: CASSPITGFEQYF

D gene: .
CDR3 length: 18
clone size: .
V gene: TRBV27
J gene: TRBJ1-5
CDR3 DNA: TGTGCCAGCAGTCCCCGCGCCGGGACACCTTATAGCAATCAGCCCCAGCATTTT
CDR3 protein: CASSPRAGTPYSNQPQHF

D gene: .
CDR3 length: 16
clone size: .
V gene: TRBV7-9
J gene: TRBJ2-1
CDR3 DNA: TGTGCCAGCAGCTCCCAGATCAGCGGACCGTTAAATGAGCAGTTCTTC
CDR3 protein: CASSSQISGPLNEQFF

D gene: .
CDR3 length: 13
clone size: .
V gene: TRBV5-4
J gene: TRBJ2-5
CDR3 DNA: TGTGCCAGCAGCTTGATCGGGGTGGAGACCCAGTACTTC
CDR3 protein: CASSLIGVETQYF

D gene: TRBD1
CDR3 length: 17
clone size: .
V gene: TRBV14
J gene: TRBJ2-5
CDR3 DNA: TGTGCCAGCAGCCACCACCTGGGGACAGGAGTTCAAGAGACCCAGTACTTC
CDR3 protein: CASSHHLGTGVQETQYF

D gene: .
CDR3 length: 15
clone size: few
V gene: TRBV19
J gene: TRBJ2-3
CDR3 DNA: TGTGCCAGTCCCGAAACTGCCGGGGGCACAGATACGCAGTATTTT
CDR3 protein: CASPETAGGTDTQYF

D gene: TRBD1
CDR3 length: 14
clone size: .
V gene: TRBV28
J gene: TRBJ1-4
CDR3 DNA: TGTGCCACAAGACAGGGGGCGTATAATGAAAAACTGTTTTTT
CDR3 protein: CATRQGAYNEKLFF

D gene: .
CDR3 length: 14
clone size: .
V gene: TRBV5-1
J gene: TRBJ1-1
CDR3 DNA: TGCGCCAGCAGCTTGGTAGGGAGTGCCTCAGGAGCTTTCTTT
CDR3 protein: CASSLVGSASGAFF